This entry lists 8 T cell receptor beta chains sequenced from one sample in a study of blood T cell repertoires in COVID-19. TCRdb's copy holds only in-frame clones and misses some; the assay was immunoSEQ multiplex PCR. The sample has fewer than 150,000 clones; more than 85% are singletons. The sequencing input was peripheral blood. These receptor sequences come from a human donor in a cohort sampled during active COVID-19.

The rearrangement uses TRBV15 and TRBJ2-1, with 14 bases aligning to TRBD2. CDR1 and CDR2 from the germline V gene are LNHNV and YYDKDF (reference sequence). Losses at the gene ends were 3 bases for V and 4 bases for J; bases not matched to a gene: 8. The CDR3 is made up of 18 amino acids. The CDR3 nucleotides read TGTGCCACCAGCAGTACACCAGGACTAGCGGGAGGATACAATGAGCAGTTCTTC. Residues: CATSSTPGLAGGYNEQFF.

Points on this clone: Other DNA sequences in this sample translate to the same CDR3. CDR3 sequence (DNA): TGTGCCAGCAGCAGAGACAGGGGGCTACCCTATGGCTACACCTTC. It encodes CASSRDRGLPYGYTF. This rearrangement joins TRBV7-8 to TRBJ1-2, with 10 nucleotides matching TRBD1. This CDR3 spans 15 amino acids. Germline values: CDR1 SGHVS, CDR2 FQNEAQ. J lost 4 bases, V lost 5 bases, and 7 bases had no gene match.

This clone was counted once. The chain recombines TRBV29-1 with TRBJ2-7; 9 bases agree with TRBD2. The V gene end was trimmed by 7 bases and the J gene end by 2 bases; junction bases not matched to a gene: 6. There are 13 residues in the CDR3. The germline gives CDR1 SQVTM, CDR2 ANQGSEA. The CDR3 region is CSARTSAAYEQYF. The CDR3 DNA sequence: TGCAGCGCCCGGACTAGCGCAGCCTACGAGCAGTACTTC.

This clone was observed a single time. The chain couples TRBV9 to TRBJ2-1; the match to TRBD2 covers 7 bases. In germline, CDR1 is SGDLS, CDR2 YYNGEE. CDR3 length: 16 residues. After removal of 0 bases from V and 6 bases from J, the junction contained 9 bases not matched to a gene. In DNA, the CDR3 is TGTGCCAGCAGCGTAGGGAAACTAGCGCCGATCAATGAGCAGTTCTTC. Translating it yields CASSVGKLAPINEQFF.

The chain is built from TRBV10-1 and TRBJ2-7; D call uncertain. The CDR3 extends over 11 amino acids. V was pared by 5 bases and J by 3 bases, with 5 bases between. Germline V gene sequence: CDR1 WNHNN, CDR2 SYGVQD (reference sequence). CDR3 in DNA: TGCGCCAGCAGTAACAGCTACGAGCAGTACTTC. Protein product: CASSNSYEQYF.

The DNA of the CDR3 is TGCGCCAGCAGCCAAGAGGAGGGGTACACTGAAGCTTTCTTT. Amino acids: CASSQEEGYTEAFF. The chain joins TRBV4-1 to TRBJ1-1, with a possible D match to TRBD1 (5 bases). V lost 0 bases, J lost 3 bases, and 8 bases lay in between. CDR3 length: 14 residues. Germline V gives CDR1 MGHRA, CDR2 YSYEKL.

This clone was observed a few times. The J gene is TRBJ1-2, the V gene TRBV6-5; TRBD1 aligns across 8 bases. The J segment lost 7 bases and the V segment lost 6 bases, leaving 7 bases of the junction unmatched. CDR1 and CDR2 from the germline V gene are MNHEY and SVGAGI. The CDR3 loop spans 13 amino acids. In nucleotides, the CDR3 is TGTGCCAGCAGCCCGATACAGGGGGTTGGCTACACCTTC. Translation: CASSPIQGVGYTF.

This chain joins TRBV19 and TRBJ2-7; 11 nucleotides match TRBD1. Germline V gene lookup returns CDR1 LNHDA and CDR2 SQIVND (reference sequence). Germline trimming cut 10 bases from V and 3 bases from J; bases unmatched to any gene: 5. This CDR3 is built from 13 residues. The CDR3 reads CATSGTGGYEQYF. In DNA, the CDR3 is TGTGCCACCTCCGGGACAGGGGGCTACGAGCAGTACTTC. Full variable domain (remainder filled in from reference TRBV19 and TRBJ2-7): DGGITQSPKYLFRKEGQNVTLSCEQNLNHDAMYWYRQDPGQGLRLIYYSQIVNDFQKGDIAEGYSVSREKKESFPLTVTSAQKNPTAFYLCATSGTGGYEQYFGPGTRLTVT.